These 21 T cell receptor beta chains share one sample of origin, sequenced in a study of shared clonotypes between healthy human individuals. Naivety among CD8 cells was defined by CD45RO negativity and positive CCR7 selection, thereby excluding terminally differentiated effector memory CD45RA+ cells. Sequencing used immunoSEQ multiplex PCR; TCRdb keeps in-frame clones, though not all of them. The sample has about 2 million clones; approximately 94% are singletons. The source material was naive CD8+ T cells sorted from blood. These receptors all stem from a man younger than 35 in good health.

For this clone: At the DNA level, this CDR3 is encoded by other sequences in the same sample as well. The rearrangement links TRBV6-5 to TRBJ1-2, with TRBD1 as a possible D gene (5 bases). V lost 0 bases to trimming and J lost 4 bases, with 9 bases between them. Per germline, CDR1 MNHEY and CDR2 SVGAGI. The CDR3 has 14 amino acids. The CDR3 DNA is TGTGCCAGCAGTTACTCCGAAGGGGCCTATGGCTACACCTTC. It yields the protein CASSYSEGAYGYTF.

The chain employs TRBV30 and TRBJ1-2, with D possibly TRBD1 on 5 matching bases. V was shortened by 1 base and J by 7 bases, with 10 bases between the two germline ends. Per germline, CDR1 GTSNPN and CDR2 SVGIG (reference sequence). The CDR3 is made up of 12 amino acids. The CDR3 DNA sequence: TGTGCCTGGAGTGCCTCGGGGCCTGGCTACACCTTC. It translates to CAWSASGPGYTF.

This CDR3 is CASSLVRGLNEQYF. DNA of the CDR3: TGTGCCAGCAGCTTAGTGAGGGGGCTGAACGAGCAGTACTTC. The chain uses TRBV7-2 and TRBJ2-7; 7 nucleotides agree with TRBD1. The CDR3 contains 14 residues. Germline lookup yields CDR1 SGHTA and CDR2 FQGNSA. Germline trimming cut 1 base from V and 5 bases from J; bases unmatched to any gene: 5.

The rearrangement joins TRBV9 to TRBJ1-1; unclear D gene. This CDR3 region has 14 residues. V was trimmed by 3 bases and J by 4 bases, leaving 13 bases between them. Germline assignment: CDR1 SGDLS and CDR2 YYNGEE. The DNA of the CDR3 is TGTGCCAGCAGCGCCGGACTGGCGGTCACTGAAGCTTTCTTT. Translating gives CASSAGLAVTEAFF.

Notes on this clone: Different DNA sequences within this sample yield the same CDR3. The chain has TRBV5-4 and TRBJ2-7; 7 bases align to TRBD1. The CDR3 runs 16 residues. V was clipped by 0 bases and J by 0 bases; unmatched bases: 6. CDR1 SGHNT and CDR2 YYREEE come from the germline V gene (reference sequence). For the CDR3, the DNA is TGTGCCAGCAGCTTGGCTGGGGCAGGGGGCTCCTACGAGCAGTACTTC. Translating gives CASSLAGAGGSYEQYF.

The chain combines TRBV27 with TRBJ1-4; D is undetermined. Germline V gives CDR1 MNHEY, CDR2 SMNVEV (reference sequence). V was trimmed by 2 bases and J by 4 bases, leaving 14 bases between them. The CDR3 extends over 16 amino acids. The CDR3: CASSLNQEGFNEKLFF. The CDR3 coding sequence is TGTGCCAGCAGTTTAAATCAGGAAGGGTTTAATGAAAAACTGTTTTTT.

This clone was found once. This sequence joins TRBV15 and TRBJ2-7; possibly TRBD2 for D (6 bases). Germline CDR1 LNHNV, CDR2 YYDKDF (reference sequence). The V gene lost 4 bases and the J gene lost 3 bases, with 13 bases spanning the gap. The CDR3 contains 14 residues. The CDR3 coding sequence is TGTGCCACCAGCACCGGAACTAGCAACTACGAGCAGTACTTC. This gives the protein CATSTGTSNYEQYF. Variable domain in full (rest from reference TRBV15 and TRBJ2-7): DAMVIQNPRYQVTQFGKPVTLSCSQTLNHNVMYWYQQKSSQAPKLLFHYYDKDFNNEADTPDNFQSRRPNTSFCFLDIRSPGLGDTAMYLCATSTGTSNYEQYFGPGTRLTVT.

As DNA, the CDR3 is TGTGCCAGCAGTTTCGACACCGGTCGGGAAGCTTTCTTT. Translated: CASSFDTGREAFF. The chain combines TRBV27 with TRBJ1-1, with D hard to call. Germline V gene sequence: CDR1 MNHEY, CDR2 SMNVEV (reference sequence). The CDR3 sequence is 13 residues long. V lost 3 bases, J lost 8 bases, and 13 bases lay in between.

The CDR3 sequence: CASRPRTEPYEQYF. The CDR3 nucleotides are TGTGCCAGCAGACCCCGGACCGAGCCCTACGAGCAGTACTTC. The chain links TRBV7-9 to TRBJ2-7; D gene uncertain. The V end was cut by 6 bases, the J end by 2 bases, with 14 bases between. The CDR3 covers 14 residues. Germline V CDR1 and CDR2: SEHNR, FQNEAQ (reference sequence).

This clone appeared a single time. J is TRBJ2-5 and V is TRBV7-2; D might be TRBD2 (5 bases). The CDR3 has 15 amino acids. V lost 4 bases to trimming and J lost 2 bases, with 14 bases between them. Germline loops: CDR1 SGHTA, CDR2 FQGNSA. The CDR3 loop is CASSSTGLRQETQYF. DNA for the CDR3: TGTGCCAGCAGCTCAACGGGGTTGAGACAAGAGACCCAGTACTTC.

The chain couples TRBV28 to TRBJ2-5; TRBD2 aligns across 10 bases. Germline V gene lookup returns CDR1 MDHEN and CDR2 SYDVKM. This CDR3 contains 16 residues. V lost 8 bases, J lost 5 bases, and 14 bases stayed unmatched. The chain's CDR3 is CASLTGMSGGAETQYF. The CDR3 region has the DNA TGTGCCAGCCTGACAGGGATGAGCGGGGGGGCGGAGACCCAGTACTTC.

This chain uses TRBV9 with TRBJ2-7, with D unclear. The CDR3 is made up of 15 amino acids. Trimming took off 0 bases at V and 3 bases at J, with 13 bases between the two ends. Per the germline V gene, CDR1 is SGDLS and CDR2 is YYNGEE. In DNA form, the CDR3 reads TGTGCCAGCAGCGTAGATTTTGGATTCTACTACGAGCAGTACTTC. Its translation is CASSVDFGFYYEQYF.

V usage is TRBV4-3 and J usage is TRBJ2-2; TRBD1 might be the D (5 bases). Trimming removed 0 bases from V and 6 bases from J, with 11 bases in between. CDR1 LGHNA and CDR2 YSLEER come from the germline V gene. There are 15 residues in the CDR3. CDR3 protein: CASSQDKEGAGELFF. In DNA form, the CDR3 reads TGCGCCAGCAGCCAAGATAAGGAAGGGGCCGGGGAGCTGTTTTTT.

As DNA, the CDR3 is TGTGCCAGTAGTATCGGTGCGGCGGGGGAGCAGTACTTC. Protein: CASSIGAAGEQYF. The chain combines TRBV19 with TRBJ2-7; D may be TRBD2 (6 bases). CDR3 length: 13 residues. Germline CDR1 and CDR2: LNHDA and SQIVND (reference sequence). Between the trimmed V and J ends, which lost 3 bases and 7 bases, there was a span of 13 bases.

The V and J genes are TRBV9 and TRBJ2-7; 11 bases line up with TRBD2. The CDR3 totals 15 residues. V lost 3 bases and J lost 1; bases outside the gene matches: 3. Germline V lookup: CDR1 SGDLS, CDR2 YYNGEE. CDR3 protein: CASSELAGDSYEQYF. CDR3 sequence (DNA): TGTGCCAGCAGCGAACTAGCGGGAGATTCCTACGAGCAGTACTTC.

In DNA form, the CDR3 reads TGTGCCACTAGACGTAGGGACAGCCGATCCTACGAGCAGTACTTC. Its protein is CATRRRDSRSYEQYF. The chain links TRBV6-5 to TRBJ2-7; 7 nucleotides match TRBD1. From germline, CDR1 is MNHEY and CDR2 SVGAGI. This CDR3 region has 15 residues. The junction had 13 bases not matched to a gene; V was cut back by 10 bases and J by 1 base.

The genes are TRBV5-1 and TRBJ1-4; maybe TRBD1 (5 bases). Germline CDR1 reads SGHRS; CDR2 reads YFSETQ. With 2 bases removed from V and 0 bases from J, the gap between germline ends came to 14 bases. CDR3 size: 17 residues. The CDR3 region is CASSFRAGEPTNEKLFF. Written as DNA, the CDR3 is TGCGCCAGCAGCTTTCGCGCGGGGGAGCCAACTAATGAAAAACTGTTTTTT.

This chain uses TRBV6-5 with TRBJ2-1, with D uncertain. The CDR3 totals 15 residues. Germline V lookup: CDR1 MNHEY, CDR2 SVGAGI. V lost 2 bases and J lost 0, with 8 bases in between. The CDR3 loop is CASSYGQNSYNEQFF. The CDR3 nucleotides read TGTGCCAGCAGTTACGGGCAGAACTCCTACAATGAGCAGTTCTTC.

The V and J genes are TRBV7-9 and TRBJ2-7; D not certain. V lost 1 base and J lost 6, with 16 bases in between. Per germline, CDR1 SEHNR and CDR2 FQNEAQ (reference sequence). The CDR3 runs 15 residues. The CDR3 nucleotides read TGTGCCAGCAGCTTAGAGTCTTCCGAAGTCGGCGAGCAGTACTTC. Protein sequence: CASSLESSEVGEQYF.

V is TRBV13 and J is TRBJ2-3, with D perhaps matching TRBD2 (6 bases). CDR3 size: 15 residues. With 1 base removed from V and 3 bases from J, the gap between germline ends came to 11 bases. Germline-derived CDR1 and CDR2 are PRHDT and FYEKMQ (reference sequence). The CDR3 bases are TGTGCCAGCAGCTTAGTGCGGGAAAGAACAGATACGCAGTATTTT. Its protein is CASSLVRERTDTQYF.

As DNA, the CDR3 is TGTGCCAGCAGCCTCCCAGCGGGAGGGTGGTACGAGCAGTACTTC. It codes for CASSLPAGGWYEQYF. The V and J genes are TRBV11-2 and TRBJ2-7, with 10 bases lining up with TRBD2. CDR1 and CDR2 (germline): SGHAT, FQNNGV. The CDR3 loop spans 15 amino acids. The junction had 8 bases not matched to a gene; V was cut back by 5 bases and J by 4 bases.